This record covers a single T cell receptor (beta chain). Its antigen is still unknown. The sample is drawn from a study of shared clonotypes between healthy human individuals. CD45RO-negative, CCR7-selected cells formed the naive CD8 fraction, which excluded terminally differentiated effector memory CD45RA+ cells. Healthy HIV-negative adults with no recent acute infections or vaccinations were recruited as donors. Whole-study findings and limits: Clonotype sharing levels among donors were expected to vary with sequencing depth.

Measured with immunoSEQ multiplex PCR; TCRdb has only the in-frame clones, and not every one. Of 750,000 to 1,000,000 clones listed, almost 95% were seen once; the top ten hold around 24%. Germline assignment: CDR1 MNHNY and CDR2 SVGAGI (reference sequence). V lost 0 bases to trimming and J lost 8 bases; unmatched junction nucleotides: 9. The length of the CDR3 is 16 residues. Sequenced: naive CD8+ T cells sorted from blood. The chain uses TRBV6-6 and TRBJ2-1; 8 nucleotides line up with TRBD2. The source is a young man in good health. The CDR3 region is CASSYSKSGSSYEQFF. In nucleotides, the CDR3 is TGTGCCAGCAGTTACTCGAAAAGCGGGAGTAGTTATGAGCAGTTCTTC.